The rows below give T cell receptor beta chains drawn from one sample of a study of blood T cell repertoires in COVID-19. Measured with immunoSEQ multiplex PCR; TCRdb has only the in-frame clones, and not every one. The data show roughly 250,000 clones, roughly 87% seen once. The sequencing input was PBMCs or T cells enriched from blood (not recorded which). All receptors come from a woman between 25 and 40 years old with acute COVID-19. The CDR3 runs from the conserved cysteine through the conserved F or W. The D gene is left open where the match is weak. Rows give clone size only sometimes, using once, few, many, or a class for an expanded clone.

v_call	d_call	j_call	clone_size	cdr3_length	cdr3_aa	cdr3_nt
TRBV27	TRBD2	TRBJ2-1	-	18	CASSLSPPLAGGPVEQFF	TGTGCCAGCAGTTTATCACCCCCCCTGGCGGGAGGGCCCGTTGAGCAGTTCTTC
TRBV7-9	-	TRBJ2-7	-	14	CASSLTGQAYEQYF	TGTGCCAGCAGCTTGACGGGACAAGCCTACGAGCAGTACTTC
TRBV7-2	-	TRBJ1-4	-	16	CASSLVVGATNEKLFF	TGTGCCAGCAGCTTAGTAGTCGGGGCAACTAATGAAAAACTGTTTTTT
TRBV10-3	-	TRBJ1-2	few	13	CATGGAQDYGYTF	TGTGCCACGGGGGGGGCGCAGGACTATGGCTACACCTTC
TRBV12-2	-	TRBJ2-1	-	18	CASRLVTSGGLAYNEQFF	TGTGCAAGTCGCTTAGTAACTAGCGGGGGGTTAGCATACAATGAGCAGTTCTTC
TRBV12-1	-	TRBJ1-1	-	12	CAIPKGDTEAFF	TGTGCCATCCCCAAAGGGGACACTGAAGCTTTCTTT
TRBV5-1	TRBD1	TRBJ1-1	once	16	CASSWAVVGTGDEAFF	TGCGCCAGCAGCTGGGCCGTAGTTGGGACAGGGGACGAAGCTTTCTTT
TRBV28	-	TRBJ2-6	-	16	CASNAGTLSGANVLTF	TGTGCCAGCAATGCGGGGACCCTCTCTGGGGCCAACGTCCTGACTTTC
TRBV12-3/TRBV12-4	-	TRBJ2-1	-	11	CASSFGGEQFF	TGTGCCAGCAGTTTCGGGGGTGAGCAGTTCTTC
TRBV28	TRBD1	TRBJ1-1	-	15	CASSMPGQLNTEAFF	TGTGCCAGCAGTATGCCGGGACAGCTGAACACTGAAGCTTTCTTT
TRBV25-1	-	TRBJ2-2	-	14	CATQQGQNTGELFF	TGTGCCACCCAACAGGGACAGAACACCGGGGAGCTGTTTTTT
TRBV5-8	-	TRBJ2-7	once	14	CASSLAGEVYEQYF	TGTGCCAGCAGCTTGGCCGGAGAGGTCTACGAGCAGTACTTC
TRBV9	-	TRBJ2-3	-	16	CASSVVPSFRTDTQYF	TGTGCCAGCAGCGTAGTCCCTAGCTTCCGCACAGATACGCAGTATTTT
TRBV6-5	-	TRBJ1-1	-	12	CASSGRGTEAFF	TGTGCCAGCTCAGGACGGGGAACTGAAGCTTTCTTT
TRBV5-5	-	TRBJ1-2	-	13	CASSFGPGDGYTF	TGTGCCAGCAGCTTTGGGCCAGGGGATGGCTACACCTTC
TRBV3-1/TRBV3-2	TRBD2	TRBJ2-3	once	17	CASSPGLAGTSTDTQYF	TGTGCCAGCAGCCCCGGACTAGCGGGGACTAGCACAGATACGCAGTATTTT